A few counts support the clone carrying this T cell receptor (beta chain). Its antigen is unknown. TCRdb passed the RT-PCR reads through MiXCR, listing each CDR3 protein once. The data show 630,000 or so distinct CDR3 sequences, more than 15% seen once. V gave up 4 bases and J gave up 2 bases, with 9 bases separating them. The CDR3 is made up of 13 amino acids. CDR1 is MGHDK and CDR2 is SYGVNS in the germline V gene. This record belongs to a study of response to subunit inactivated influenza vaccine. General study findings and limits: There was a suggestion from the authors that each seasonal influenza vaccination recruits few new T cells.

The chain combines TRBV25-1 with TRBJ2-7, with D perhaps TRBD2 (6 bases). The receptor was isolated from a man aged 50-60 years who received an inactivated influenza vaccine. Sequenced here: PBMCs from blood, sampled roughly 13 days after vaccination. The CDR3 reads CASSGTTTYEQYF. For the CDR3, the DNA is TGTGCCAGCAGTGGGACTACCACCTACGAGCAGTACTTC.